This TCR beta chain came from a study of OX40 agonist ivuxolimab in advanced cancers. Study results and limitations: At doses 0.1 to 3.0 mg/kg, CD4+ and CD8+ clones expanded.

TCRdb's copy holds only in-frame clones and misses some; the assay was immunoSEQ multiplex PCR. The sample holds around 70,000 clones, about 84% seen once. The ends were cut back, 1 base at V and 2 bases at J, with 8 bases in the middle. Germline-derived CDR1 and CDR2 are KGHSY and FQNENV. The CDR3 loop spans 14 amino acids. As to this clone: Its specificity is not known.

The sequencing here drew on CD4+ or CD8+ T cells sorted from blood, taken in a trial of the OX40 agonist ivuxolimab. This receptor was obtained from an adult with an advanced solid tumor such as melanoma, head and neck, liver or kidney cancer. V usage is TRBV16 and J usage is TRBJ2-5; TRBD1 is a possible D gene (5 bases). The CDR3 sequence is CASSQFAGQETQYF. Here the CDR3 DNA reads TGTGCCAGCAGCCAATTTGCAGGGCAAGAGACCCAGTACTTC.